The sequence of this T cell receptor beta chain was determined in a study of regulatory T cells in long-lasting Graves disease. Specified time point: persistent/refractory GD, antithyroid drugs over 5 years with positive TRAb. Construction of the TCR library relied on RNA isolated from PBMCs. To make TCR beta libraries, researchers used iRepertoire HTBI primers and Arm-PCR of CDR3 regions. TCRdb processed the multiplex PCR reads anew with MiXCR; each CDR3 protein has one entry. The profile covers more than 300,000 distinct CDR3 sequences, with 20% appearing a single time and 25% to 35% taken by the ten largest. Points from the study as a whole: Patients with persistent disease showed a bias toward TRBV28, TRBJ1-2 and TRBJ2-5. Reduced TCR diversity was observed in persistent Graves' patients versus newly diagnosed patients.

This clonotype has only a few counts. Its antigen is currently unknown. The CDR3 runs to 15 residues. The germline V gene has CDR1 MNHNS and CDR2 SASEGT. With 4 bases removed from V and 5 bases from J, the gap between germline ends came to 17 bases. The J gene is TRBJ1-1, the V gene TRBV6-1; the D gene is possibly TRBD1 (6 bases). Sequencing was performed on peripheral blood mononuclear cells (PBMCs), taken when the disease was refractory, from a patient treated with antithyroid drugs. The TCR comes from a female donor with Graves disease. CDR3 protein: CASSAQGAVKTEAFF. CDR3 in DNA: TGTGCCAGCAGTGCACAGGGCGCGGTCAAGACTGAAGCTTTCTTT.